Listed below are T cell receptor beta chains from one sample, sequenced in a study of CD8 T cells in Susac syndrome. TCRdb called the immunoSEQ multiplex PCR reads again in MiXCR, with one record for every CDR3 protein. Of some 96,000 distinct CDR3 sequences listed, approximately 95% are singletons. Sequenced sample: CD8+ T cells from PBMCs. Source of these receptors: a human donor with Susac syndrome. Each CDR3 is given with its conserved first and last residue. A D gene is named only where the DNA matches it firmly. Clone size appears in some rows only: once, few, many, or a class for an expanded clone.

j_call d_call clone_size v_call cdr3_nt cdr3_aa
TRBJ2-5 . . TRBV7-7 TGTGCTAGCAGCCCCCTTGGTGTGAGGGAAGAGACCCAGTACTTC CASSPLGVREETQYF
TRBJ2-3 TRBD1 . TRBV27 TGTGCCAGCAGTTTATCCGGACAGGGATGGGCAGATACGCAGTATTTT CASSLSGQGWADTQYF
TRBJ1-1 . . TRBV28 TGTGCCAGCAGTCCACGTCCCAGAGGCACTGAAGCTTTCTTT CASSPRPRGTEAFF
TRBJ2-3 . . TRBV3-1 TGTGCCAGCAGCCAAGACGGGCTAGAAATGGTCACAGATACGCAGTATTTT CASSQDGLEMVTDTQYF
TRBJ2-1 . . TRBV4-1 TGCGCCAGCAGCCGCGGGACCCGGCAGTTCTTC CASSRGTRQFF
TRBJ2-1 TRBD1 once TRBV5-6 TGTGCCAGCAGACAAATCGGACAGGGCCCCTACAATGAGCAGTTCTTC CASRQIGQGPYNEQFF
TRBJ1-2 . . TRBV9 TGTGCCAGCAGCGTATCGAAATCGCCCTCGTGGGCAGTGGATGGCTACACCTTC CASSVSKSPSWAVDGYTF
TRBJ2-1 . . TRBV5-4 TGTGCCAGCAGCCCCCAGGAGTACAATGAGCAGTTCTTC CASSPQEYNEQFF
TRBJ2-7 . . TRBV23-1 TGCGCCAGCAGTCAGCCTAGCGAAAGCTCCTACGAGCAGTACTTC CASSQPSESSYEQYF
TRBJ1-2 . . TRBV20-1 TGCAGTGCCCTCCCAGCGCAGAGAGACTATGGCTACACCTTC CSALPAQRDYGYTF
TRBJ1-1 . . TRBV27 TGTGCCAGCAGTTTGGGGTCGAGGAACACTGAAGCTTTCTTT CASSLGSRNTEAFF
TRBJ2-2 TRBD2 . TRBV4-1 TGCGCCAGCAGCCAGCCCGGACTAGCGGGAGGGCCGGCCGGGGAGCTGTTTTTT CASSQPGLAGGPAGELFF
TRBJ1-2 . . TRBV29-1 TGCAGCGTTGAGGTGGAAAATGGCTACACCTTC CSVEVENGYTF
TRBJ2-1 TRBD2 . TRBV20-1 TGCAGTGCGGCGCGCGGGAGGTCCTACAATGAGCAGTTCTTC CSAARGRSYNEQFF
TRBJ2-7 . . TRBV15 TGTGCCACCAGCAGCCCGGGGGTCTACGAGCAGTACTTC CATSSPGVYEQYF
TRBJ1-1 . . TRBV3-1 TGTGCCAGCAGCCAAGGGGTCACTGAAGCTTTCTTT CASSQGVTEAFF
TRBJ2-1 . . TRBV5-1 TGCGCCAGCAGCGGCGAGAGGGGGAGGAATGAGCAGTTCTTC CASSGERGRNEQFF
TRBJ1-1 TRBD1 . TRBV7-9 TGTGCCAGCAGCTTGGGACAGTATTCGCCTTTCTTT CASSLGQYSPFF
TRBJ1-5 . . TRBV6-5 TGTGCCAGCAGGCCGGGGGGGGAGGTTCAGCCCCAGCATTTT CASRPGGEVQPQHF
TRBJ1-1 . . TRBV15 TGTGCCACCAGCAGAGGCATTTCTCAGAACACTGAAGCTTTCTTT CATSRGISQNTEAFF
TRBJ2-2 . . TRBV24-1 TGTGCCACCAGTGGAGGACTGAGTACCGGGGAGCTGTTTTTT CATSGGLSTGELFF
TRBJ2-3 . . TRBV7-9 TGTGCCAGCAGCTGGTCAGATACGCAGTATTTT CASSWSDTQYF
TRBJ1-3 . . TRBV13 TGTGCCAGCAGCTCGGGGGGCTCTGGAAACACCATATATTTT CASSSGGSGNTIYF
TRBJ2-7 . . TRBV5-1 TGCGCCAGCAGCTCACAGGGAGCAGAAGAGCAGTACTTC CASSSQGAEEQYF
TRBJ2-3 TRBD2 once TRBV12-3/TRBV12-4 TGTGCCAGCAGACTGAGCGGGAGCGCAGATACGCAGTATTTT CASRLSGSADTQYF
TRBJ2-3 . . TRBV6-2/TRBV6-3 TGTGCCAGCACCCACGGGGATACTAGCACAGATACGCAGTATTTT CASTHGDTSTDTQYF
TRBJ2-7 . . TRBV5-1 TGCGCCAGCAGCTTGGTGGGGAACTACGAGCAGTACTTC CASSLVGNYEQYF
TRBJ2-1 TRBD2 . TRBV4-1 TGCGCCAGCAGCCAAGATGGGGGGAGGGGGTTCTTC CASSQDGGRGFF
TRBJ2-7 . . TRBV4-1 TGCGCCAGCAGCCAAGATGGCAGCCAAAAGTACTTC CASSQDGSQKYF
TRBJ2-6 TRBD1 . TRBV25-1 TGTGCCAGCAGACCGCCGGGACAGGCAACCTCTGGGGCCAACGTCCTGACTTTC CASRPPGQATSGANVLTF
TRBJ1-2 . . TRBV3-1 TGTGCCAGCAGCCAAGGTCGCGGGGCGTACTATGGCTACACCTTC CASSQGRGAYYGYTF
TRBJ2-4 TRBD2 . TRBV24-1 TGTGCCACCAGTGGGCTAGCGGGGGGAGCCAAAAACATTCAGTACTTC CATSGLAGGAKNIQYF
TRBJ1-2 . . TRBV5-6 TGTGCCAGCAGCTTCCTCCCAGATGGAATAGACAGATATGGCTACACCTTC CASSFLPDGIDRYGYTF
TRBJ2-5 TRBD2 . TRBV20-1 TGCAGTGCGCGACTAGCCGCGGAGACCCAGTACTTC CSARLAAETQYF
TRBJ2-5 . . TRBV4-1 TGCGCCAGCAGCCAAGCACAGGGAAAGACCCAGTACTTC CASSQAQGKTQYF
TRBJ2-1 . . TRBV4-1 TGCGCCAGCAGCCAAGATATGAGGGCGCGGACCTACAATGAGCAGTTCTTC CASSQDMRARTYNEQFF
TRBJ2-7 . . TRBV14 TGTGCCAGCAGCCAAGATCAGGTCCACGAGCAGTACTTC CASSQDQVHEQYF
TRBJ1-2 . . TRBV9 TGTGCCACCAACCCAGGGTCCGGTGACTATGGCTACACCTTC CATNPGSGDYGYTF
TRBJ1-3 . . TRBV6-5 TGTGCCAGCAGTGGACGCACCTCTGGAAACACCATATATTTT CASSGRTSGNTIYF
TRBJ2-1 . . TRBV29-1 TGCAGCGGGGACTCCTACAATGAGCAGTTCTTC CSGDSYNEQFF
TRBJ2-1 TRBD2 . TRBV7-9 TGTGCCAGCAGCTTACTAGCGGGAGAAAATGAGCAGTTCTTC CASSLLAGENEQFF
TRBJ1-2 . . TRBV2 TGTGCCAGCAGTGAAGGCGGCCCCGGAACTTCACGGGGCTACACCTTC CASSEGGPGTSRGYTF
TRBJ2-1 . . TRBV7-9 TGTGCCAGCAGCACCCAGGGTGATGAGCAGTTCTTC CASSTQGDEQFF